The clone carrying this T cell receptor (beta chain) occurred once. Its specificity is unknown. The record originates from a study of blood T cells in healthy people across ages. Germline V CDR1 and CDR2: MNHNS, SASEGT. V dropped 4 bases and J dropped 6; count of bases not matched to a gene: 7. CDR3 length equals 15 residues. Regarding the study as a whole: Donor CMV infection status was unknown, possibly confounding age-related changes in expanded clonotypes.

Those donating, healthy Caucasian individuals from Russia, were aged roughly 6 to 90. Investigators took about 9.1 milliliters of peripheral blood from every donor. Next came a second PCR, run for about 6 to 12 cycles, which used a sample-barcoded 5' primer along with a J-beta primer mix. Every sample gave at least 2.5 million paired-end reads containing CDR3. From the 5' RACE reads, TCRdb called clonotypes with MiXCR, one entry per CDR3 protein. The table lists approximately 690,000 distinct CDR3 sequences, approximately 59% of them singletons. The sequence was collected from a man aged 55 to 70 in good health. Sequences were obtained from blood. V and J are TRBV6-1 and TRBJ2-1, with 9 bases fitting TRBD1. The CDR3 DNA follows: TGTGCCAGCAGTGTTGGACAGGGGCCCTTCAATGAGCAGTTCTTC. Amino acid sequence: CASSVGQGPFNEQFF.